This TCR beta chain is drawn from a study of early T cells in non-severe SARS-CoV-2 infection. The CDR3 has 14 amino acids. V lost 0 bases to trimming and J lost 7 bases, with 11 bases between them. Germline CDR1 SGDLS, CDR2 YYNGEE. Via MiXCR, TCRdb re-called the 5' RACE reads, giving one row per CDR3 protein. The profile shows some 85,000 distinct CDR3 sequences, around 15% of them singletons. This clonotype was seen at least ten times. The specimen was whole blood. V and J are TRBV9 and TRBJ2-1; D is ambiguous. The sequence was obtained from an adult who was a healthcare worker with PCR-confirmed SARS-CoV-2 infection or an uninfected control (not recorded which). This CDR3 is CASSVEPVENEQFF. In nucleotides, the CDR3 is TGTGCCAGCAGCGTAGAACCAGTCGAGAATGAGCAGTTCTTC.